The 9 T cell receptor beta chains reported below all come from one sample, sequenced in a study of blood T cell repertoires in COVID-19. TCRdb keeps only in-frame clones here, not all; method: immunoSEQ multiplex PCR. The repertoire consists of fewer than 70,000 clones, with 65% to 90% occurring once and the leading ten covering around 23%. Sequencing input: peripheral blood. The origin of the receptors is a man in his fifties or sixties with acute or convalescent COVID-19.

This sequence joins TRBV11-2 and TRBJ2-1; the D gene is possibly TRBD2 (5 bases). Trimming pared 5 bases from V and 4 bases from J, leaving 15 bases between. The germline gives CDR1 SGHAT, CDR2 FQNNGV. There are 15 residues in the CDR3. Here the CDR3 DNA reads TGTGCCAGCAGCACTCGGGGTAGCAAGTACAATGAGCAGTTCTTC. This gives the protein CASSTRGSKYNEQFF.

CDR3 DNA sequence: TGCGCCAGCAGCTTCGGGTACAGGGATAACACAGATACGCAGTATTTT. Translating it yields CASSFGYRDNTDTQYF. The J gene is TRBJ2-3, the V gene TRBV5-1, with a tentative D call TRBD1 (6 bases). With 2 bases removed from V and 2 bases from J, the gap between germline ends came to 15 bases. Germline V gene data show CDR1 as SGHRS and CDR2 as YFSETQ. CDR3 size: 16 residues.

CDR3 coding DNA: TGTGCCAGCAGCTTGGACGTGACAGTGAACACTGAAGCTTTCTTT. It yields the protein CASSLDVTVNTEAFF. The rearrangement links TRBV5-4 to TRBJ1-1; a weak D match, TRBD1 (5 bases). V gave up 0 bases and J gave up 0 bases, with 9 bases separating them. CDR3 length equals 15 residues. Germline loops: CDR1 SGHNT, CDR2 YYREEE (reference sequence).

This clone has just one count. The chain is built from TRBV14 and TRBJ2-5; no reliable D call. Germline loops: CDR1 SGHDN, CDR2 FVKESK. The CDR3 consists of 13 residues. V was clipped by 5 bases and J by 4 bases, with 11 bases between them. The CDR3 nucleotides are TGTGCCAGCAGCTCTAGAGTTCTAGAGACCCAGTACTTC. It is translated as CASSSRVLETQYF.

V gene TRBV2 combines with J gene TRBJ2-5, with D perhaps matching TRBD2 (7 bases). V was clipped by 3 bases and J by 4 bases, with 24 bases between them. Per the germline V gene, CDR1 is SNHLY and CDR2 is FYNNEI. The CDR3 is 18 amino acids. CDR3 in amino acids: CASSEEVGTRGGPETQYF. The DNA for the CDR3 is TGTGCCAGCAGTGAGGAGGTCGGGACAAGGGGAGGGCCAGAGACCCAGTACTTC. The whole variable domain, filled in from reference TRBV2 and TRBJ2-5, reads EPEVTQTPSHQVTQMGQEVILRCVPISNHLYFYWYRQILGQKVEFLVSFYNNEISEKSEIFDDQFSVERPDGSNFTLKIRSTKLEDSAMYFCASSEEVGTRGGPETQYFGPGTRLLVL.

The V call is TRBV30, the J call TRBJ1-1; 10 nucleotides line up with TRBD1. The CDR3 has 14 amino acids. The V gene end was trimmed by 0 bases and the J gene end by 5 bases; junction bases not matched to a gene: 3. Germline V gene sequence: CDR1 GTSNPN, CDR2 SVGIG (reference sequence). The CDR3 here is CAWSVWTGGTEAFF. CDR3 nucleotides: TGTGCCTGGAGTGTATGGACAGGGGGGACTGAAGCTTTCTTT.

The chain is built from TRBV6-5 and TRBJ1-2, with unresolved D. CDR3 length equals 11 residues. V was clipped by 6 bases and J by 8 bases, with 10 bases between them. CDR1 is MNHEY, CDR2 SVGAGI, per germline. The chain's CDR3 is CASSPTGGYTF. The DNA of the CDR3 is TGTGCCAGCAGCCCCACGGGGGGCTACACCTTC.

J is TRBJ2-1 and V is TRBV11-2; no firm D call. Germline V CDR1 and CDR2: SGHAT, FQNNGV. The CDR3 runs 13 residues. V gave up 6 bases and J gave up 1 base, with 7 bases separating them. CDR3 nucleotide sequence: TGTGCCAGCAGGGTCCTATCCTACAATGAGCAGTTCTTC. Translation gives CASRVLSYNEQFF.

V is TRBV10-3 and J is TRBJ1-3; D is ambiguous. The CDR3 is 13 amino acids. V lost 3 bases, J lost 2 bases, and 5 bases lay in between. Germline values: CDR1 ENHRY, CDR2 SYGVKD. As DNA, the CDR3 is TGTGCCATCAGTGAAAACACTGGAAACACCATATATTTT. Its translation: CAISENTGNTIYF.